This T cell receptor (beta chain) stems from a study of CD8+ T cells in alopecia areata. Germline V gene sequence: CDR1 SGDLS, CDR2 YYNGEE. The germline V and J ends were trimmed by 0 bases and 0 bases, with 4 bases remaining between them. The CDR3 length is 15 residues. Once RNA had been extracted, it was reverse transcribed into cDNA to act as the sequencing template. Profiling relied on immunoSEQ multiplex PCR, and the TCRdb table lists in-frame clones only, not all of them. The sample comprises 150,000 to 190,000 clones, 40% to 60% of which are singletons, and just under 20% rests with the top ten.

The material was CD8+ T cells sorted from blood, obtained at week 0. This TCR derives from a human donor with alopecia areata. This chain uses TRBV9 with TRBJ2-6; unclear D gene. CDR3: CASSVGPSGANVLTF. The CDR3 DNA is TGTGCCAGCAGCGTAGGGCCCTCTGGGGCCAACGTCCTGACTTTC.